Following are 20 T cell receptor beta chains from one sample sequenced in a study of a mutant IDH1 vaccine in newly diagnosed glioma. Their antigens remain unidentified. The protocol was immunoSEQ multiplex PCR, while the TCRdb copy is restricted to in-frame clones and leaves out a portion. The sample records more than 10,000 clones, around 80% being singletons. Time point: week 47, end of study. The investigators gave 300 ug of mutant IDH1 20-mer peptide in each vaccine dose, together with topical imiquimod. Sequencing used PBMCs, obtained from a glioma patient whose treatment included an IDH1 peptide vaccine. The source is a woman aged 35 to 49 with glioma.

In DNA form, the CDR3 reads TGTGCCAGCAGTTTAGAGGACCGCTACGAGCAGTACTTC. Translation gives CASSLEDRYEQYF. The rearrangement uses TRBV27 and TRBJ2-7; no firm D call. This CDR3 contains 13 residues. Germline values: CDR1 MNHEY, CDR2 SMNVEV (reference sequence). Trimming shortened V by 2 bases and J by 3 bases, and 8 bases separated the two germline ends.

This chain connects TRBV6-6 to TRBJ2-3, with TRBD2 as a possible D gene (6 bases). This CDR3 is built from 16 residues. Germline V gene data show CDR1 as MNHNY and CDR2 as SVGAGI (reference sequence). Trimming took off 4 bases at V and 1 base at J, with 15 bases between the two ends. The chain's CDR3 is CASSLRGWGGTDTQYF. As DNA, the CDR3 is TGTGCCAGCAGTTTACGGGGGTGGGGGGGCACAGATACGCAGTATTTT.

The chain couples TRBV5-1 to TRBJ1-1; D possibly corresponds to TRBD1 (6 bases). V gave up 6 bases and J gave up 6 bases, with 18 bases separating them. This CDR3 has 14 residues. CDR1 is SGHRS, CDR2 YFSETQ, per germline. CDR3 nucleotides: TGCGCCAGCAACCAGAGGGGGGGTAGCGCTGAAGCTTTCTTT. Residues: CASNQRGGSAEAFF.

This chain uses TRBV9 with TRBJ2-3; 10 positions agree with TRBD2. The germline CDR1 and CDR2 sequences are SGDLS and YYNGEE. The ends lost 3 bases at V and 4 bases at J; junction bases unmatched: 5. This CDR3 spans 15 amino acids. The chain's CDR3 is CASSGASGGPDTQYF. CDR3 coding DNA: TGTGCCAGCAGCGGTGCTAGCGGGGGACCAGATACGCAGTATTTT.

The V call is TRBV9, the J call TRBJ2-3, with TRBD1 identical over 9 bases. Germline V gene sequence: CDR1 SGDLS, CDR2 YYNGEE. The CDR3 contains 14 residues. Germline trimming cut 3 bases from V and 5 bases from J; bases unmatched to any gene: 4. The CDR3 nucleotides are TGTGCCAGCAGCGATACAGGGGGCCGAGATACGCAGTATTTT. This codes for CASSDTGGRDTQYF.

The rearrangement joins TRBV5-1 to TRBJ1-2; weak D call: TRBD1 (5 bases). Germline values: CDR1 SGHRS, CDR2 YFSETQ. The ends were cut back, 6 bases at V and 5 bases at J, with 17 bases in the middle. The CDR3 loop spans 14 amino acids. In DNA form, the CDR3 reads TGCGCCAGCACCCTTACCGGGACGGCGTATGGCTACACCTTC. Translating gives CASTLTGTAYGYTF.

The J gene is TRBJ2-1, the V gene TRBV7-2, with 8 positions matching TRBD2. This CDR3 contains 16 residues. The V gene's germline CDR1 is SGHTA and CDR2 FQGNSA. V dropped 0 bases and J dropped 7; count of bases not matched to a gene: 8. CDR3: CASSLASSGVGNEQFF. CDR3 sequence (DNA): TGTGCCAGCAGCTTAGCGAGTAGCGGGGTTGGTAATGAGCAGTTCTTC.

The V call is TRBV4-3, the J call TRBJ2-7; 9 nucleotides match TRBD2. V gave up 0 bases and J gave up 5 bases; unmatched junction bases: 14. Germline CDR1 reads LGHNA; CDR2 reads YSLEER. CDR3 length equals 18 residues. CDR3 loop: CASSQDGGGGDNWNEQYF. The DNA of the CDR3 is TGCGCCAGCAGCCAAGATGGGGGCGGGGGGGACAATTGGAACGAGCAGTACTTC.

The chain joins TRBV7-9 to TRBJ2-7; D is unclear. The CDR3 is 12 residues long. V was pared by 6 bases and J by 5 bases, with 11 bases between. Germline CDR1 reads SEHNR; CDR2 reads FQNEAQ (reference sequence). CDR3 coding DNA: TGTGCCAGCAGACCGATTCGGGACGAGCAGTACTTC. Protein sequence: CASRPIRDEQYF.

The genes are TRBV19 and TRBJ2-1, with a weak D call TRBD2 (6 bases). CDR1 is LNHDA and CDR2 is SQIVND in the germline V gene (reference sequence). The CDR3 has 15 amino acids. The V end lost 3 bases, the J end lost 1 base, and 10 bases lay between the germline ends. The chain's CDR3 is CASSMRLASYNEQFF. The DNA of the CDR3 is TGTGCCAGTAGTATGAGGCTAGCGTCCTACAATGAGCAGTTCTTC.

The chain uses TRBV4-1 and TRBJ2-2, with TRBD1 matching over 8 bases. CDR1 and CDR2 from the germline V gene are MGHRA and YSYEKL. The CDR3 length is 15 residues. Unmatched junction bases numbered 6, after V lost 0 bases and J lost 9 bases. The CDR3 DNA reads TGCGCCAGCAGCCAAGAGACAGGGGAAATAAGGGAGCTGTTTTTT. Translated, it gives CASSQETGEIRELFF.

The V gene is TRBV18, the J gene TRBJ2-7, with a tentative D call TRBD1 (5 bases). The CDR3 is 14 residues long. CDR1 and CDR2 from the germline V gene are KGHSH and LQKENI. V was pared by 5 bases and J by 2 bases, with 13 bases between. The CDR3 DNA follows: TGTGCCAGCTCAGAGACAGCCCAAGCCTACGAGCAGTACTTC. Its protein is CASSETAQAYEQYF.

This clone came up a few times. V gene TRBV5-1 combines with J gene TRBJ1-2, with TRBD1 matching over 8 bases. J gave up 7 bases and V 1 base, and 3 bases lay outside the gene matches. CDR1 is SGHRS and CDR2 is YFSETQ in the germline V gene. This CDR3 has 13 amino acids. The CDR3 reads CASSLSDRGGYTF. The CDR3 DNA sequence: TGCGCCAGCAGCTTGAGTGACAGGGGTGGCTACACCTTC. Based on the CDR3 plus reference TRBV5-1 and TRBJ1-2, the full variable domain is KAGVTQTPRYLIKTRGQQVTLSCSPISGHRSVSWYQQTPGQGLQFLFEYFSETQRNKGNFPGRFSGRQFSNSRSEMNVSTLELGDSALYLCASSLSDRGGYTFGSGTRLTVV.

This chain connects TRBV11-2 to TRBJ2-3; possibly TRBD1 or TRBD2 for D (6 bases each). The ends were cut back, 5 bases at V and 2 bases at J, with 14 bases in the middle. This CDR3 is 15 amino acids long. Germline CDR1 reads SGHAT; CDR2 reads FQNNGV. CDR3 loop: CASSVRGDPTDTQYF. The CDR3 nucleotides are TGTGCCAGCAGCGTGAGGGGGGACCCCACAGATACGCAGTATTTT.

The rearrangement uses TRBV4-1 and TRBJ2-1, with D possibly TRBD2 on 7 matching bases. This CDR3 comprises 16 residues. Per the germline V gene, CDR1 is MGHRA and CDR2 is YSYEKL. V lost 0 bases and J lost 7, with 16 bases in between. The CDR3 DNA follows: TGCGCCAGCAGCCAAGAAGGAGGGGGGGTGGGGAATGAGCAGTTCTTC. Its translation is CASSQEGGGVGNEQFF.

The gene calls are TRBV6-5 and TRBJ2-7; no definite D call. The CDR3 runs 12 residues. Germline V CDR1 and CDR2: MNHEY, SVGAGI. The V and J ends lost 5 bases and 6 bases respectively, with 11 bases between them. For the CDR3, the DNA is TGTGCCAGCAGTCAGGCGCTAGGCGAGCAGTACTTC. Its protein product is CASSQALGEQYF.

The chain combines TRBV19 with TRBJ1-2; D is ambiguous. V was pared by 6 bases and J by 7 bases, with 15 bases between. The CDR3 is 13 residues long. The germline V gene has CDR1 LNHDA and CDR2 SQIVND (reference sequence). The CDR3 spells CASRHTRGGGYTF. CDR3 DNA sequence: TGTGCCAGTAGACATACACGGGGAGGTGGCTACACCTTC.

This clone was counted between two and nine times. This chain connects TRBV18 to TRBJ1-6; no clear D gene. The V gene lost 7 bases and the J gene lost 7 bases, with 11 bases spanning the gap. This CDR3 spans 13 amino acids. The germline V gene has CDR1 KGHSH and CDR2 LQKENI. CDR3 residues: CASYVDGNSPLHF. The CDR3 DNA sequence: TGTGCCAGCTATGTGGACGGGAATTCACCCCTCCACTTT. Full variable domain (remainder filled in from reference TRBV18 and TRBJ1-6): NAGVMQNPRHLVRRRGQEARLRCSPMKGHSHVYWYRQLPEEGLKFMVYLQKENIIDESGMPKERFSAEFPKEGPSILRIQQVVRGDSAAYFCASYVDGNSPLHFGNGTRLTVT.

This clone was recorded a few times. This sequence joins TRBV27 and TRBJ2-7, with D perhaps TRBD1 or TRBD2 (5 bases each). V was cut by 5 bases and J by 4 bases, with 24 bases left in between. The CDR3 is 17 residues long. CDR1 and CDR2 from the germline V gene are MNHEY and SMNVEV (reference sequence). In nucleotides, the CDR3 is TGTGCCAGCAGTCCCGGATGGGGCCCGGGAACCTCTTACGAGCAGTACTTC. Amino acids: CASSPGWGPGTSYEQYF.

The chain employs TRBV25-1 and TRBJ2-1; D tentatively fits TRBD1 or TRBD2 (5 bases each). The ends were cut back, 8 bases at V and 7 bases at J, with 12 bases in the middle. The germline gives CDR1 MGHDK, CDR2 SYGVNS. The CDR3 is 12 amino acids. The CDR3 sequence is CASGTPGNEQFF. As DNA, the CDR3 is TGTGCCAGCGGGACCCCTGGGAATGAGCAGTTCTTC. The whole variable domain, remainder taken from reference TRBV25-1 and TRBJ2-1, is EADIYQTPRYLVIGTGKKITLECSQTMGHDKMYWYQQDPGMELHLIHYSYGVNSTEKGDLSSESTVSRIRTEHFPLTLESARPSHTSQYLCASGTPGNEQFFGPGTRLTVL.